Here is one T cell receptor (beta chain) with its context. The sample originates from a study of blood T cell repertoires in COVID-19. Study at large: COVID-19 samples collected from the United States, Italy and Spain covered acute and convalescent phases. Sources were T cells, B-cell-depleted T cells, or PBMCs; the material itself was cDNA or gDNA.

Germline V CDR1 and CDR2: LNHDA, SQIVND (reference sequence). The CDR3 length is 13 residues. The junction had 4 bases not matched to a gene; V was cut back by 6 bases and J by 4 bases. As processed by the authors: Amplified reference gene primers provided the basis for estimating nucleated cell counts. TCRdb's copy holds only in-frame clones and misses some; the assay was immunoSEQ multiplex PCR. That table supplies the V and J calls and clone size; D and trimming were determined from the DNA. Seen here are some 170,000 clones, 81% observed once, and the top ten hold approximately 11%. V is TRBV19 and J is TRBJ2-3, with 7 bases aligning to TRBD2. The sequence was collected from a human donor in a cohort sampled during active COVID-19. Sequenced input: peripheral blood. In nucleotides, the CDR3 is TGTGCCAGTAGCCTGGGGGGGGCAGATACGCAGTATTTT. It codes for CASSLGGADTQYF.